This passage covers 19 T cell receptor beta chains from one sample sequenced in a study of blood T cell repertoires in COVID-19. TCRdb keeps only in-frame clones here, not all; method: immunoSEQ multiplex PCR. This sample has just over 250,000 clones, with roughly nine tenths found just once. The sample was peripheral blood. The receptors here all came from a man aged 55 to 70 who had recovered from COVID-19.

The chain joins TRBV30 to TRBJ2-2, with TRBD2 matching over 12 bases. This CDR3 is 17 amino acids long. CDR1 and CDR2 from the germline V gene are GTSNPN and SVGIG (reference sequence). Trimming at V came to 0 bases and at J to 4 bases, leaving 6 bases not matched to a gene. The CDR3 nucleotides are TGTGCCTGGAGTGTAGCTAGCGGGGGGGCCATCACCGGGGAGCTGTTTTTT. Its translation: CAWSVASGGAITGELFF.

The rearrangement uses TRBV10-3 and TRBJ2-2, with TRBD1 identical over 9 bases. V shed 9 bases, J shed 3 bases, and the junction held 8 bases outside the gene matches. Per germline, CDR1 ENHRY and CDR2 SYGVKD. The CDR3 loop spans 15 amino acids. The DNA of the CDR3 is TGTGCCATGAGGGACAGGGCAGGGGACACCGGGGAGCTGTTTTTT. Amino acids: CAMRDRAGDTGELFF.

The V gene is TRBV2, the J gene TRBJ1-1, with a tentative D call TRBD1 (5 bases). Germline values: CDR1 SNHLY, CDR2 FYNNEI. The V and J ends lost 6 bases and 1 base respectively, with 15 bases between them. The CDR3 is made up of 15 amino acids. The CDR3 coding sequence is TGTGCCAGCAGAGCTATGGGGGGGAAGAACACTGAAGCTTTCTTT. Translation: CASRAMGGKNTEAFF.

The chain uses TRBV18 and TRBJ2-3; perhaps TRBD1 as D (5 bases). The CDR3 runs to 13 residues. Germline loops: CDR1 KGHSH, CDR2 LQKENI. With 6 bases removed from V and 5 bases from J, the gap between germline ends came to 12 bases. The CDR3 nucleotides are TGTGCCAGCTCCATTAGCAGGGTAGATACGCAGTATTTT. It encodes CASSISRVDTQYF.

The gene calls are TRBV7-9 and TRBJ1-1, with a tentative D call TRBD1 (5 bases). Trimming left V 5 bases short and J 10 bases short, with 20 bases between. This CDR3 is built from 14 residues. Per the germline V gene, CDR1 is SEHNR and CDR2 is FQNEAQ (reference sequence). The CDR3 sequence: CASSLTAGTVLAFF. Here the CDR3 DNA reads TGTGCCAGCAGCCTGACCGCGGGGACCGTGTTAGCTTTCTTT.

The chain employs TRBV6-5 and TRBJ1-4; 7 bases fit TRBD1. CDR1 is MNHEY and CDR2 is SVGAGI in the germline V gene. This CDR3 comprises 15 residues. The V gene end was trimmed by 4 bases and the J gene end by 8 bases; junction bases not matched to a gene: 10. CDR3 sequence (DNA): TGTGCCAGCAGTTTTAAATCGACAGGGCGGGAAAAACTGTTTTTT. It is translated as CASSFKSTGREKLFF.

The chain has TRBV6-5 and TRBJ2-1, with a weak D call TRBD1 (5 bases). Per the germline V gene, CDR1 is MNHEY and CDR2 is SVGAGI. The CDR3 has 15 amino acids. V lost 2 bases, J lost 2 bases, and 10 bases lay in between. The CDR3 loop is CASSYLQGPYNEQFF. The CDR3 DNA reads as TGTGCCAGCAGTTACCTCCAGGGTCCCTACAATGAGCAGTTCTTC.

V is TRBV20-1 and J is TRBJ1-5; D possibly corresponds to TRBD1 (5 bases). This CDR3 has 14 amino acids. Germline loops: CDR1 DFQATT, CDR2 SNEGSKA (reference sequence). Between the trimmed V and J ends, which lost 3 bases and 1 base, there was a span of 10 bases. The CDR3 loop reads CSASWGRSNQPQHF. The CDR3 DNA is TGCAGTGCTAGTTGGGGCAGGAGCAATCAGCCCCAGCATTTT.

The V and J genes are TRBV4-2 and TRBJ1-1; D is undetermined. CDR3 length equals 15 residues. The germline CDR1 and CDR2 sequences are LGHNA and YNFKEQ. V lost 1 base and J 4 bases, leaving 13 bases between the germline ends. In DNA form, the CDR3 reads TGTGCCAGCAGCCAAGTTTCCGAAAGAGTCACTGAAGCTTTCTTT. Amino acid sequence: CASSQVSERVTEAFF.

The chain carries TRBV30 and TRBJ1-1; D is possibly TRBD1 (5 bases). V was cut by 5 bases and J by 5 bases, with 15 bases left in between. This CDR3 region has 13 residues. The germline V gene encodes CDR1 GTSNPN and CDR2 SVGIG (reference sequence). The CDR3 is CAWAGRTGTEAFF. CDR3 nucleotide sequence: TGTGCCTGGGCAGGGAGGACGGGTACTGAAGCTTTCTTT.

The chain carries TRBV5-4 and TRBJ2-5; 7 bases agree with TRBD2. The CDR3 loop spans 14 amino acids. CDR1 and CDR2 from the germline V gene are SGHNT and YYREEE (reference sequence). V was clipped by 0 bases and J by 2 bases; unmatched bases: 1. The CDR3 reads CASSLGDYQETQYF. As DNA, the CDR3 is TGTGCCAGCAGCTTGGGGGACTATCAAGAGACCCAGTACTTC.

Of note for this clone: This sample also contains other DNA sequences that code for the same CDR3. The rearrangement joins TRBV18 to TRBJ1-1; tentative D call: TRBD1 (5 bases). There are 15 residues in the CDR3. Trimming took off 3 bases at V and 1 base at J, with 12 bases between the two ends. From germline, CDR1 is KGHSH and CDR2 LQKENI. As DNA, the CDR3 is TGTGCCAGCTCACCGCAGAACCAGGGGAACACTGAAGCTTTCTTT. Its protein product is CASSPQNQGNTEAFF. Looking up the rest from reference TRBV18 and TRBJ1-1 gives the full variable domain: NAGVMQNPRHLVRRRGQEARLRCSPMKGHSHVYWYRQLPEEGLKFMVYLQKENIIDESGMPKERFSAEFPKEGPSILRIQQVVRGDSAAYFCASSPQNQGNTEAFFGQGTRLTVV.

The chain uses TRBV3-1 (or the pseudogene TRBV3-2) and TRBJ2-7, with TRBD1 as a possible D gene (6 bases). From germline, CDR1 is LGHDT and CDR2 YNNKEL (reference sequence). The CDR3 runs to 15 residues. V was cut by 0 bases and J by 0 bases, with 9 bases left in between. CDR3 in amino acids: CASSQDRDNSYEQYF. CDR3 DNA sequence: TGTGCCAGCAGCCAAGACCGGGACAACTCCTACGAGCAGTACTTC.

V and J are TRBV9 and TRBJ2-1, with 11 bases fitting TRBD2. The CDR3 totals 15 residues. V shed 7 bases, J shed 8 bases, and the junction held 11 bases outside the gene matches. Germline CDR1 reads SGDLS; CDR2 reads YYNGEE. The CDR3 region has the DNA TGTGCCAGCGGGACCCTACTAGCGGGGGCCCATGAGCAGTTCTTC. It encodes CASGTLLAGAHEQFF.

This chain connects TRBV2 to TRBJ2-5; a weak D match, TRBD2 (7 bases). CDR1 is SNHLY and CDR2 is FYNNEI in the germline V gene. CDR3 size: 12 residues. V shed 6 bases and J shed 4 bases, with 9 bases lying between them. CDR3 DNA sequence: TGTGCCAGCAGGGGGGGGGCAGAGACCCAGTACTTC. Its translation is CASRGGAETQYF.

The chain joins TRBV4-2 to TRBJ1-1; possible D gene TRBD1, 6 bases. Germline V lookup: CDR1 LGHNA, CDR2 YNFKEQ. The V gene lost 0 bases and the J gene lost 2 bases, with 10 bases spanning the gap. This CDR3 spans 15 amino acids. CDR3 loop: CASSQEGTPNTEAFF. DNA of the CDR3: TGTGCCAGCAGCCAAGAAGGGACACCCAACACTGAAGCTTTCTTT.

The chain's CDR3 is CAGSGTGANQPQHF. In nucleotides, the CDR3 is TGTGCCGGTAGCGGGACAGGGGCGAATCAGCCCCAGCATTTT. The chain couples TRBV6-6 to TRBJ1-5; 10 nucleotides align to TRBD1. V lost 11 bases and J lost 4; bases outside the gene matches: 8. The V gene's germline CDR1 is MNHNY and CDR2 SVGAGI (reference sequence). The CDR3 is made up of 14 amino acids.

The rearrangement joins TRBV14 to TRBJ2-7; no reliable D call. The length of the CDR3 is 15 residues. The germline CDR1 and CDR2 sequences are SGHDN and FVKESK. V lost 0 bases to trimming and J lost 1 base, with 10 bases between them. The CDR3 protein is CASSQDRFTSYEQYF. The CDR3, as DNA: TGTGCCAGCAGCCAAGACCGCTTCACATCCTACGAGCAGTACTTC.

The chain carries TRBV14 and TRBJ1-5; D ambiguous. With 0 bases removed from V and 5 bases from J, the gap between germline ends came to 5 bases. This CDR3 comprises 13 residues. CDR1 is SGHDN, CDR2 FVKESK, per germline. The DNA of the CDR3 is TGTGCCAGCAGCCAAGACGGTTATCAGCCCCAGCATTTT. Protein sequence: CASSQDGYQPQHF.